One sample yielded the 10 T cell receptor beta chains listed below, sequenced in a study of T cell repertoires in cytomegalovirus infection. Each CDR3 protein is one row after TCRdb ran MiXCR on the reads. The data contain about 900,000 distinct CDR3 sequences, roughly 30% of them singletons. Their antigens remain unidentified. Here the sequenced sample was cultured CD8+ T cells from PBMCs, taken from culture after CMV antigen stimulation. These receptors originate from a human donor in good health (CMV status not recorded). Some clones in this sample may be carry-over from other donors' samples.

This clonotype has only one observation. The rearrangement uses TRBV27 and TRBJ1-5; 10 bases align to TRBD1. Losses at the gene ends were 5 bases for V and 1 base for J; bases not matched to a gene: 11. Germline V lookup: CDR1 MNHEY, CDR2 SMNVEV (reference sequence). CDR3 length: 18 amino acids. CDR3 residues: CASSGGQGDVSSNQPQHF. The CDR3 nucleotides are TGTGCCAGCAGTGGAGGACAGGGGGACGTTTCGAGCAATCAGCCCCAGCATTTT.

The V call is TRBV6-1, the J call TRBJ2-3, with 7 bases identical to TRBD2. The germline CDR1 and CDR2 sequences are MNHNS and SASEGT. The CDR3 spans 16 residues. The V segment lost 2 bases and the J segment 2 bases; nucleotides outside the gene matches: 7. In DNA form, the CDR3 reads TGTGCCAGCAGTGAATTCGGCGGGGGACTCACAGATACGCAGTATTTT. This translates into CASSEFGGGLTDTQYF.

This chain connects TRBV20-1 to TRBJ1-2; 12 nucleotides align to TRBD1. Germline CDR1 and CDR2: DFQATT and SNEGSKA (reference sequence). The V gene end was trimmed by 4 bases and the J gene end by 5 bases; junction bases not matched to a gene: 8. CDR3 size: 15 residues. The CDR3 DNA reads as TGCAGTGCTATCGGGACAGGGGGCGCCGGGTATGGCTACACCTTC. Its protein is CSAIGTGGAGYGYTF.

This clonotype was seen only a few times. V is TRBV7-9 and J is TRBJ1-4, with 7 bases that match TRBD1. Germline-derived CDR1 and CDR2 are SEHNR and FQNEAQ (reference sequence). The CDR3 is 17 residues long. After removal of 5 bases from V and 0 bases from J, the junction contained 9 bases not matched to a gene. CDR3 residues: CASSLPGQAPTNEKLFF. CDR3 coding DNA: TGTGCCAGCAGCCTCCCTGGACAGGCGCCAACTAATGAAAAACTGTTTTTT.

For this clonotype: A read error is likely, as this CDR3 ends without the conserved phenylalanine or tryptophan. The rearrangement links TRBV2 to TRBJ2-5; 10 bases align to TRBD2. This CDR3 is built from 18 residues. Germline V lookup: CDR1 SNHLY, CDR2 FYNNEI. J lost 1 base, V lost 0 bases, and 8 bases had no gene match. CDR3: CASSEAWLAGDFQETQYS. In DNA form, the CDR3 reads TGTGCCAGCAGTGAAGCATGGCTAGCGGGGGATTTCCAAGAGACCCAGTACTCC.

This clonotype was found a few times. This rearrangement joins TRBV6-1 to TRBJ2-5; tentatively, D is TRBD1 (6 bases). CDR3 length equals 15 residues. Germline CDR1 MNHNS, CDR2 SASEGT. The V end lost 3 bases, the J end lost 2 bases, and 13 bases lay between the germline ends. Here the CDR3 reads CASSDRGRMQETQYF. The CDR3 DNA reads TGTGCCAGCAGTGACAGGGGTCGGATGCAAGAGACCCAGTACTTC.

The rearrangement joins TRBV25-1 to TRBJ1-1; possible D gene TRBD1, 6 bases. V was trimmed by 3 bases and J by 4 bases, leaving 9 bases between them. Germline V CDR1 and CDR2: MGHDK, SYGVNS. CDR3 length equals 13 residues. The CDR3 bases are TGTGCCAGCAGTGAGGGACACTTCACTGAAGCTTTCTTT. Translating gives CASSEGHFTEAFF. Based on the CDR3 plus reference TRBV25-1 and TRBJ1-1, the full variable domain is EADIYQTPRYLVIGTGKKITLECSQTMGHDKMYWYQQDPGMELHLIHYSYGVNSTEKGDLSSESTVSRIRTEHFPLTLESARPSHTSQYLCASSEGHFTEAFFGQGTRLTVV.

This clonotype was detected many times. This sequence joins TRBV7-8 and TRBJ2-1; possibly TRBD1 for D (6 bases). V was clipped by 1 base and J by 3 bases, with 10 bases between them. The germline V gene encodes CDR1 SGHVS and CDR2 FQNEAQ. This CDR3 contains 15 residues. Written as DNA, the CDR3 is TGTGCCAGCAGCTTAGAGGGGGACCTCTACAATGAGCAGTTCTTC. It is translated as CASSLEGDLYNEQFF.

This clonotype appeared a few times. The V call is TRBV12-3 or TRBV12-4, the J call TRBJ2-7; D ambiguous. V lost 5 bases to trimming and J lost 6 bases, with 17 bases between them. The CDR3 has 14 amino acids. The chain's CDR3 is CASSLRVFGVEQYF. The CDR3 nucleotides read TGTGCCAGCAGTCTTCGGGTCTTTGGGGTCGAGCAGTACTTC.

The J gene is TRBJ1-5, the V gene TRBV28; TRBD1 might be the D (6 bases). The CDR3 length is 16 residues. Per germline, CDR1 MDHEN and CDR2 SYDVKM. The V end lost 0 bases, the J end lost 2 bases, and 11 bases lay between the germline ends. The CDR3 coding sequence is TGTGCCAGCAGTTTATGGCTGGACAGTGGCAATCAGCCCCAGCATTTT. Protein sequence: CASSLWLDSGNQPQHF.